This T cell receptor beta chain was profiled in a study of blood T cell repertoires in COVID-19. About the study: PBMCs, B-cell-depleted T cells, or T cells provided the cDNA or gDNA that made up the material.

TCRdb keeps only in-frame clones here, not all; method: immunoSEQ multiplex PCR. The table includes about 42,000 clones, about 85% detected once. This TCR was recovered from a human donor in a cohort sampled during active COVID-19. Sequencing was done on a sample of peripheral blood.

CDR3 coding DNA: TGTGCCAGTAGCGTGAACAGGGGAAGGGGCTACACCTTC. Its protein product is CASSVNRGRGYTF. The chain employs TRBV19 and TRBJ1-2; TRBD1 agrees at 7 bases. With 6 bases clipped from V and 8 bases from J, the junction kept 9 bases outside the gene matches. The CDR3 sequence is 13 residues long. Germline CDR1 LNHDA, CDR2 SQIVND (reference sequence).